A single sample gave rise to the 17 T cell receptor beta chains below, sequenced in a study of blood T cell repertoires in COVID-19. The table came from immunoSEQ multiplex PCR; TCRdb's copy has only in-frame clones and leaves some out. This table holds about 320,000 clones, 75% to 90% found once. Sequencing was carried out using PBMCs or T cells enriched from blood (not recorded which). These receptors were taken from a young man who had recovered from COVID-19.

Here the CDR3 reads CASSYSTDGANVLTF. DNA of the CDR3: TGTGCCAGCAGTTACTCGACAGACGGGGCCAACGTCCTGACTTTC. The chain uses TRBV6-5 and TRBJ2-6; the D gene is possibly TRBD1 (5 bases). The CDR3 has 15 residues. From germline, CDR1 is MNHEY and CDR2 SVGAGI. V was shortened by 0 bases and J by 4 bases, with 7 bases between the two germline ends.

This clone was counted a single time. The junction and the germline gene differ at one end; a read error may be behind it. The rearrangement links TRBV30 to TRBJ1-2; D is perhaps TRBD1 (5 bases). This CDR3 region has 12 residues. Germline V gene data show CDR1 as GTSNPN and CDR2 as SVGIG (reference sequence). The chain's CDR3 is CAWSPSRAGYTF. The CDR3 coding sequence is TGTGCTTGGAGTCCGAGCAGGGCTGGCTACACCTTC.

J is TRBJ2-7 and V is TRBV7-2; 9 nucleotides agree with TRBD1. The V gene end was trimmed by 5 bases and the J gene end by 1 base; junction bases not matched to a gene: 6. The CDR3 contains 15 residues. Germline-derived CDR1 and CDR2 are SGHTA and FQGNSA. The CDR3: CASSRTGAESYEQYF. The CDR3 DNA follows: TGTGCCAGCAGCCGGACAGGGGCCGAGTCCTACGAGCAGTACTTC.

This clone was picked up one time. This sequence joins TRBV11-1 and TRBJ2-2, with a possible D match to TRBD2 (6 bases). Germline assignment: CDR1 SGHAT and CDR2 FQDESV (reference sequence). There are 14 residues in the CDR3. V lost 6 bases and J lost 7, with 15 bases in between. The CDR3 loop is CASSFREDIGELFF. The CDR3, as DNA: TGTGCCAGCAGTTTCAGGGAGGACATCGGGGAGCTGTTTTTT.

This clone turned up a few times. This sequence joins TRBV2 and TRBJ2-3; 12 bases are a match to TRBD1. The CDR3 length is 16 residues. The germline V gene has CDR1 SNHLY and CDR2 FYNNEI. J gave up 5 bases and V 0 bases, and 3 bases lay outside the gene matches. This CDR3 reads CASSEAGQGARDTQYF. Here the CDR3 DNA reads TGTGCCAGCAGTGAAGCGGGACAGGGGGCCAGAGATACGCAGTATTTT.

V and J are TRBV19 and TRBJ2-2, with D maybe TRBD1 (5 bases). The ends were cut back, 1 base at V and 1 base at J, with 7 bases in the middle. Germline V gene sequence: CDR1 LNHDA, CDR2 SQIVND (reference sequence). There are 15 residues in the CDR3. The CDR3 reads CASSIGQLNTGELFF. As DNA, the CDR3 is TGTGCCAGTAGTATAGGACAGCTGAACACCGGGGAGCTGTTTTTT.

J is TRBJ2-5 and V is TRBV13, with 9 bases identical to TRBD2. The germline CDR1 and CDR2 sequences are PRHDT and FYEKMQ (reference sequence). The CDR3 runs to 14 residues. V dropped 5 bases and J dropped 2; count of bases not matched to a gene: 3. The CDR3 DNA reads as TGTGCCAGCAGCCGCGGGGGGGTACAAGAGACCCAGTACTTC. The encoded protein is CASSRGGVQETQYF.

The rearrangement joins TRBV4-1 to TRBJ1-1; D ambiguous. Deletions cut 1 base from V and 0 bases from J, with 9 bases between. The V gene's germline CDR1 is MGHRA and CDR2 YSYEKL. The CDR3 totals 15 residues. CDR3 nucleotides: TGCGCCAGCAGCCAAGGGCCAGGCATGAACACTGAAGCTTTCTTT. This translates into CASSQGPGMNTEAFF.

CDR3 coding DNA: TGTGCCAGCAGCCGACTACAGGGGGAACTGTTTTTT. Translation: CASSRLQGELFF. This sequence joins TRBV3-1 (or the pseudogene TRBV3-2) and TRBJ1-4; 8 nucleotides match TRBD1. The CDR3 consists of 12 residues. V lost 4 bases, J lost 12 bases, and 4 bases stayed unmatched. Germline V gene data show CDR1 as LGHDT and CDR2 as YNNKEL (reference sequence).

This rearrangement joins TRBV15 to TRBJ2-1; TRBD2 agrees at 15 bases. Germline V CDR1 and CDR2: LNHNV, YYDKDF (reference sequence). Trimming took 1 base from V and 10 from J; bases not matched to a gene: 5. The CDR3 contains 16 residues. CDR3 in amino acids: CATSRARGLAGGEQFF. The DNA for the CDR3 is TGTGCCACCAGCAGAGCCCGGGGACTAGCGGGGGGAGAGCAGTTCTTC.

The chain couples TRBV19 to TRBJ1-2; the D gene is possibly TRBD1 (5 bases). CDR3 length: 15 amino acids. From germline, CDR1 is LNHDA and CDR2 SQIVND (reference sequence). Trimming took 10 bases from V and 8 from J, leaving 26 bases between them. The CDR3 DNA reads as TGTGCCACCAACCCCCGGGACTCCCTCCTCGGGGGCTACACCTTC. The encoded protein is CATNPRDSLLGGYTF.

The chain links TRBV19 to TRBJ2-2; perhaps TRBD2 as D (5 bases). Trimming removed 5 bases from V and 1 base from J, with 20 bases in between. The CDR3 runs to 18 residues. The V gene's germline CDR1 is LNHDA and CDR2 SQIVND (reference sequence). CDR3 amino acids: CASSHTLGSGGNTGELFF. The CDR3 DNA reads as TGTGCCAGTAGTCACACCCTTGGGAGCGGAGGGAACACCGGGGAGCTGTTTTTT.

CDR3 nucleotides: TGTGCCAGCAGCCACGGGACTGGTGAAGCTTTCTTT. Translation: CASSHGTGEAFF. This chain uses TRBV3-1 (or the pseudogene TRBV3-2) with TRBJ1-1, with D perhaps matching TRBD1 (5 bases). Per germline, CDR1 LGHDT and CDR2 YNNKEL (reference sequence). The CDR3 spans 12 residues. Trimming removed 3 bases from V and 7 bases from J, with 9 bases in between.

CDR3: CSVRGGGYEQYF. For the CDR3, the DNA is TGCAGCGTCCGGGGGGGAGGCTACGAGCAGTACTTC. The chain couples TRBV29-1 to TRBJ2-7, with TRBD2 matching 8 bases. With 6 bases clipped from V and 3 bases from J, the junction kept 4 bases outside the gene matches. This CDR3 has 12 amino acids. The germline CDR1 and CDR2 sequences are SQVTM and ANQGSEA.

The rearrangement uses TRBV28 and TRBJ1-5; D ambiguous. CDR1 and CDR2 (germline): MDHEN, SYDVKM. There are 15 residues in the CDR3. The V and J ends lost 2 bases and 4 bases respectively, with 12 bases between them. The CDR3 DNA follows: TGTGCCAGCAGTTTAGGAGCGAGGGTGAATCAGCCCCAGCATTTT. This encodes CASSLGARVNQPQHF.

In this sample, this clone turned up a few times. The gene calls are TRBV2 and TRBJ2-7, with D perhaps TRBD2 (6 bases). The germline CDR1 and CDR2 sequences are SNHLY and FYNNEI. There are 13 residues in the CDR3. Trimming pared 3 bases from V and 4 bases from J, leaving 10 bases between. CDR3 region: CASSEGGAYEQYF. CDR3 sequence (DNA): TGTGCCAGCAGTGAGGGAGGAGCTTACGAGCAGTACTTC.

The rearrangement joins TRBV6-5 to TRBJ2-7; 8 bases are a match to TRBD1. The CDR3 has 16 residues. V lost 0 bases and J lost 0; bases outside the gene matches: 4. From germline, CDR1 is MNHEY and CDR2 SVGAGI. CDR3 coding DNA: TGTGCCAGCAGTTACTCTAAGGGACAGGTCTCCTACGAGCAGTACTTC. The encoded protein is CASSYSKGQVSYEQYF.